Each of the 8 T cell receptor beta chains below was sequenced from the same sample in a study of T cell repertoires in cytomegalovirus infection. TCRdb re-derived calls from the reads in MiXCR, one entry per CDR3 protein. Altogether around 450,000 distinct CDR3 sequences are present, about 10% being singletons, with the ten largest covering approximately 10%. Sequences were obtained from PBMCs. The receptors stem from a human donor in good health (CMV status not recorded). Some clones in this sample may be carry-over from other donors' samples.

Ten or more counts support this clonotype. V usage is TRBV7-2 and J usage is TRBJ2-1, with D perhaps given as TRBD1 or TRBD2 (6 bases each). Germline V gene sequence: CDR1 SGHTA, CDR2 FQGNSA. V lost 0 bases and J lost 7, with 13 bases in between. The CDR3 extends over 15 amino acids. Here the CDR3 reads CASSLASGQGNEQFF. In nucleotides, the CDR3 is TGTGCCAGCAGCTTAGCCAGCGGGCAGGGGAATGAGCAGTTCTTC.

In regard to this clonotype: This may arise from a read error, as a much more abundant clone is one base away. The genes are TRBV28 and TRBJ1-4; TRBD1 aligns across 7 bases. Germline V gene sequence: CDR1 MDHEN, CDR2 SYDVKM. The CDR3 totals 15 residues. J lost 6 bases, V lost 5 bases, and 9 bases had no gene match. Written as DNA, the CDR3 is TGTGCCAGCAGTCCCCAGACAGGGTTTGATGAAAAACTGTTTTTT. Its protein product is CASSPQTGFDEKLFF.

This clonotype was detected ten times or more. The J gene is TRBJ1-2, the V gene TRBV7-8; possibly TRBD1 for D (6 bases). This CDR3 comprises 13 residues. Germline assignment: CDR1 SGHVS and CDR2 FQNEAQ. Between the trimmed V and J ends, which lost 4 bases and 3 bases, there was a span of 9 bases. For the CDR3, the DNA is TGTGCCAGCAGCTCAGGACAGCACTATGGCTACACCTTC. Amino acids: CASSSGQHYGYTF. The full variable domain, rest sourced from reference TRBV7-8 and TRBJ1-2, is GAGVSQSPRYKVAKRGQDVALRCDPISGHVSLFWYQQALGQGPEFLTYFQNEAQLDKSGLPSDRFFAERPEGSVSTLKIQRTQQEDSAVYLCASSSGQHYGYTFGSGTRLTVV.

There are many counts of this clonotype. This rearrangement joins TRBV6-1 to TRBJ1-5; weak D call: TRBD1 (6 bases). The germline gives CDR1 MNHNS, CDR2 SASEGT. This CDR3 has 15 residues. The V gene lost 6 bases and the J gene lost 2 bases, with 14 bases spanning the gap. CDR3 DNA sequence: TGTGCCAGCAGCCGCTACAGGGACGGCAATCAGCCCCAGCATTTT. This encodes CASSRYRDGNQPQHF.

This clonotype was detected only a few times. The chain employs TRBV20-1 and TRBJ2-1; 8 bases match TRBD1. The CDR3 extends over 16 amino acids. Looked up from germline, CDR1 is DFQATT and CDR2 is SNEGSKA (reference sequence). J gave up 0 bases and V 6 bases, and 10 bases lay outside the gene matches. CDR3 region: CSAWDRFFSSYNEQFF. For the CDR3, the DNA is TGCAGTGCCTGGGACAGGTTCTTTAGCTCCTACAATGAGCAGTTCTTC.

This clonotype was observed at least ten times. The chain is built from TRBV27 and TRBJ1-2; D is perhaps TRBD1 (5 bases). Germline CDR1 and CDR2: MNHEY and SMNVEV (reference sequence). The CDR3 is 14 amino acids. V was trimmed by 1 base and J by 0 bases, leaving 6 bases between them. In DNA, the CDR3 is TGTGCCAGCAGTTTATTGGGGGCTAACTATGGCTACACCTTC. Its translation: CASSLLGANYGYTF.

Worth noting for this clonotype: This may be a read error: a much more frequent sequence differs by one nucleotide. This rearrangement joins TRBV2 to TRBJ1-1; 8 bases line up with TRBD1. Germline loops: CDR1 SNHLY, CDR2 FYNNEI. Trimming removed 10 bases from V and 4 bases from J; junction bases left unmatched: 8. The CDR3 extends over 13 amino acids. The CDR3 DNA reads as TGTGCCACCCAAGGGGACAGGCTCACTGAAGCTTTCTTT. As protein: CATQGDRLTEAFF.

This clonotype was observed a few times. V is TRBV9 and J is TRBJ2-1; D is perhaps TRBD2 (6 bases). Trimming stripped 3 bases from V and 10 bases from J, with 8 bases between. Per germline, CDR1 SGDLS and CDR2 YYNGEE. This CDR3 is built from 11 residues. CDR3 sequence: CASSATSEQFF. In DNA, the CDR3 is TGTGCCAGCAGCGCTACTAGCGAGCAGTTCTTC.